The source of this T cell receptor beta chain is a study of cytomegalovirus exposure and HLA in healthy donors (TCRdb year 2017). About the investigation overall: According to a later analysis, one platform produced both the 110 or so validation repertoires and the 666 repertoires of the first cohort. High-throughput TCR immunosequencing, statistical association of individual TCRs with disease status, and machine learning were combined to predict cytomegalovirus infection status. A separate validation cohort of approximately 130 different subjects was used in addition to the approximately 700-subject first cohort. The study aimed to test whether signatures of past pathogen exposure could be identified by cataloging public T cell receptors.

The paper as a whole reports these results and caveats: In both the original and validation cohorts, the classifier was reported to diagnose cytomegalovirus status with high specificity and sensitivity. The authors suggested that the approach could potentially be generalized to other disease states and immunological phenotypes. While some public TCRs were present in many individuals, most TCR sequences turned up only very rarely across donors. The validation cohort had no HLA typing available for a later analysis, so co-occurrence within that cohort was assessed over all 120 or so repertoires. The study gave a list of more than 150 TCR beta chains associated with cytomegalovirus. In a later analysis, TCRs clustered in the first cohort were found to also tend to co-occur in the 120 validation repertoires, with 85% to 95% of cluster scores above 0. A few of the identified cytomegalovirus-associated TCR beta chains were confirmed in vitro to be specific for cytomegalovirus antigens.

The count of this clone is one. Its antigen specificity is not known. Per-nucleotide qualities are absent, and no much larger clonotype sits a single base away. Libraries were prepared through the immunoSEQ multiplex PCR assay. On the authors' methods: To diagnose cytomegalovirus status from the catalog of TCR beta chain sequences, a statistical classification framework was built. TCRdb carries this immuneACCESS record with in-frame sequences only. Its versions omit some clonotypes, under half of them owing to an unresolved V gene in the studies checked, with the rest unexplained. For V, J and clone size, that table is used; D and trimming come from the DNA. This sample lists roughly 250,000 clones; approximately 86% were detected once. Of the sample, around 1.2% is held by the ten largest clones. Donors formed part of the validation cohort, which comprised approximately 130 subjects and was distinct from the first cohort of under 750 subjects.

Sequences were obtained from PBMCs. The clonotype was recovered from a woman in her thirties in good health and CMV-seropositive.

The DNA sequence is given as TGTGCCAGTAGTATCCGGACAGGGGGCATGAACACTGAAGCTTTCTTT. This translates into CASSIRTGGMNTEAFF. The chain was built from TRBV19 and TRBJ1-1; the central 11 bases match TRBD1. From V the trimming removes 3 bases and from J it removes 0 bases, while the gene matches leave 3 bases of the junction unaccounted for. Counted from cysteine to phenylalanine, this CDR3 has 16 amino acids. CDR3 DNA is the only sequence kept; it has 48 bases, read in frame from the first base. CDR1 and CDR2 (LNHDA, SQIVND) derive from the germline V gene (reference sequence).